The clone carrying this T cell receptor (beta chain) was observed a few times. Its specificity is not known. The CDR3 has 17 amino acids. From germline, CDR1 is LGHDT and CDR2 YNNKEL (reference sequence). With V trimmed by 0 bases and J by 7 bases, 7 bases remained unmatched. This sample was included in a study of T-cell reconstitution after alpha-beta-depleted transplantation in children. Unique molecular identifiers were used to barcode this TCRbeta library. TCRdb called the PCR reads again in MiXCR, with one record for every CDR3 protein. The table includes about 97,000 distinct CDR3 sequences, about 7.5% detected once. Study-wide results and limits: Diversity of TCRbeta at day 60 was high in some patients, arising from surviving recipient T cells and thymic progenitors. In patients about two months after transplant, alpha-beta T cells reportedly arose from several hundred expanded graft clones. One year after transplant, T-cell counts and diversity came mostly from newly produced T cells.

The source material was PBMCs, sampled before TCRalphabeta/CD19-depleted stem cell transplant. V and J are TRBV3-1 and TRBJ2-1; 12 bases line up with TRBD2. The TCR was taken from a boy aged 2 to 9 with acute lymphoblastic leukemia, due to receive a stem cell transplant. CDR3 residues: CASSQDLRLAGGNEQFF. The CDR3 coding sequence is TGTGCCAGCAGCCAAGATCTAAGGCTAGCGGGGGGGAATGAGCAGTTCTTC.